Described below is a single T cell receptor beta chain sequence and its context. Its antigen is unknown. The data are from a study of T cell responses to AZD1222 COVID-19 vaccine. The overall study: Second doses that came at about 4 or about 12 weeks were put together.

Whole-study findings and limits: Baseline antibody screening turned up just a handful of seropositive AZD1222 recipients. Vaccine-associated CD4 TCRs spanned spike, dominant at 160-218 and 743-854. Spike-specific TCR breadth and depth went up after people got two AZD1222 doses.

CDR1 and CDR2 from the germline V gene are LGHNA and YNFKEQ. This CDR3 has 16 amino acids. The V and J ends lost 0 bases and 1 base respectively, with 10 bases between them. Using immunoSEQ multiplex PCR, the repertoire was profiled, and TCRdb retains in-frame clones only, with some absent. The table lists about 70,000 clones, 65% to 85% of them singletons. The receptor was derived from an adult in good health. The chain employs TRBV4-2 and TRBJ1-5; D perhaps matches TRBD1 (6 bases). The starting material was peripheral blood, obtained on day 0 of AZD1222 vaccination. CDR3 bases: TGTGCCAGCAGCCAAGAGGGGGCTTTAAGCAATCAGCCCCAGCATTTT. Its protein product is CASSQEGALSNQPQHF.